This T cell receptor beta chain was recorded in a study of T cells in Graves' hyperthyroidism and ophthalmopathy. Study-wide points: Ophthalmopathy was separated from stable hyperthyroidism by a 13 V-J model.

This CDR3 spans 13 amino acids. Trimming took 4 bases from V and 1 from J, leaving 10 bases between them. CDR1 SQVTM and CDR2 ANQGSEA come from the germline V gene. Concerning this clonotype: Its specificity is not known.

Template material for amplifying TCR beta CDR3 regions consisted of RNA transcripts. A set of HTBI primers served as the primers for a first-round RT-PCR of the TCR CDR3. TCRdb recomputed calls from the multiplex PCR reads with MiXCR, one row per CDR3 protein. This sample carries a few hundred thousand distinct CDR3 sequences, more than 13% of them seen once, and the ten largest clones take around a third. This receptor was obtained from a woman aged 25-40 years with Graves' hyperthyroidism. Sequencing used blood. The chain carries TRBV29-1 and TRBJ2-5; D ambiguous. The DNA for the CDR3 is TGCAGCGTTGCTTTGTTACTCCAAGAGACCCAGTACTTC. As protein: CSVALLLQETQYF.